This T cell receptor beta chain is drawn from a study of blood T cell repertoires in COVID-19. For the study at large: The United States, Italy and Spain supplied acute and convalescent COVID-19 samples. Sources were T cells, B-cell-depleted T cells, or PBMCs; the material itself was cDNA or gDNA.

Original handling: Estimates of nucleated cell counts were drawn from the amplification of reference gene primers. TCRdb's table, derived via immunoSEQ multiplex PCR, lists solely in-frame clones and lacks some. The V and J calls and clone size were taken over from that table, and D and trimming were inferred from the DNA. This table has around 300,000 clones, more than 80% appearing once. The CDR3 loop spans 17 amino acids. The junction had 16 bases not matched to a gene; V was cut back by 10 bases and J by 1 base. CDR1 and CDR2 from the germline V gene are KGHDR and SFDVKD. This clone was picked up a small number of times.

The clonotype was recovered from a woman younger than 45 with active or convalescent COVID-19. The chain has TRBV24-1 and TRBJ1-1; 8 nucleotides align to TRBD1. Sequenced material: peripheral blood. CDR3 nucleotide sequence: TGTGCCACGGAAGAGACAGGGGAATTTTCACAGAACACTGAAGCTTTCTTT. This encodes CATEETGEFSQNTEAFF.